This entry lists 15 T cell receptor beta chains sequenced from one sample in a study of T-cell reconstitution after alpha-beta-depleted transplantation in children. TCRbeta library preparation incorporated unique molecular identifiers. MiXCR, applied by TCRdb to the PCR reads, yields one record per CDR3 protein. The sample has about 600,000 distinct CDR3 sequences, 10% to 15% seen once. The sequenced sample was PBMCs, mostly from graft donor cells, obtained 360 days after TCRalphabeta/CD19-depleted stem cell transplant. The source of these receptors is a male patient between 10 and 17 years old who had a stem cell transplant for acute myeloid leukemia, so the T cells may come from the graft donor.

This clonotype occurred many times. This sequence joins TRBV29-1 and TRBJ2-1; 8 bases align to TRBD2. CDR3 length: 12 amino acids. V lost 5 bases and J lost 10; bases outside the gene matches: 7. CDR1 and CDR2 (germline): SQVTM, ANQGSEA. CDR3 nucleotides: TGCAGCGTTAACCCGGGACTAGGAGAGCAGTTCTTC. It translates to CSVNPGLGEQFF.

The chain recombines TRBV29-1 with TRBJ2-7, with 9 bases that match TRBD1. The ends lost 5 bases at V and 6 bases at J; junction bases unmatched: 14. The CDR3 is made up of 15 amino acids. CDR1 and CDR2 from the germline V gene are SQVTM and ANQGSEA. CDR3 residues: CSVPGAGTGNREQYF. In nucleotides, the CDR3 is TGCAGCGTTCCAGGGGCCGGGACAGGGAATCGCGAGCAGTACTTC.

The rearrangement uses TRBV11-2 and TRBJ2-1, with 8 positions matching TRBD1. The CDR3 has 15 amino acids. Per germline, CDR1 SGHAT and CDR2 FQNNGV. Losses at the gene ends were 6 bases for V and 6 bases for J; bases not matched to a gene: 10. Written as DNA, the CDR3 is TGTGCCAGCAGACTCCCCGGGACAGGTCTCAATGAGCAGTTCTTC. Translation: CASRLPGTGLNEQFF.

This chain joins TRBV11-1 and TRBJ1-5; D gene ambiguous. The CDR3 extends over 18 amino acids. In germline, CDR1 is SGHAT, CDR2 FQDESV (reference sequence). V was pared by 5 bases and J by 1 base, with 21 bases between. CDR3: CASSLTLPGIGSNQPQHF. DNA for the CDR3: TGTGCCAGCAGCCTCACTCTCCCGGGGATAGGCAGCAATCAGCCCCAGCATTTT. The complete variable domain, with remaining parts taken from reference TRBV11-1 and TRBJ1-5, reads EAEVAQSPRYKITEKSQAVAFWCDPISGHATLYWYRQILGQGPELLVQFQDESVVDDSQLPKDRFSAERLKGVDSTLKIQPAELGDSAMYLCASSLTLPGIGSNQPQHFGDGTRLSIL.

This chain uses TRBV7-8 with TRBJ2-7; D possibly corresponds to TRBD1 (5 bases). With 6 bases removed from V and 0 bases from J, the gap between germline ends came to 12 bases. Germline V gives CDR1 SGHVS, CDR2 FQNEAQ. This CDR3 contains 14 residues. The chain's CDR3 is CASRQTGSSYEQYF. In nucleotides, the CDR3 is TGTGCCAGCAGGCAAACAGGAAGCTCCTACGAGCAGTACTTC.

This clonotype was recorded a few times. J is TRBJ2-5 and V is TRBV21-1; the table's D call, TRBD1, was not checked against the DNA. TRBV21-1 is a pseudogene segment. CDR3 size: 17 residues. CDR3 DNA sequence: TGTGCCAGCAGCAATTGTTCAGGGAATGCCTCAAAAGAGACCCAGTACTTC. As protein: CASSNCSGNASKETQYF.

This clonotype came up a few times. This chain links TRBV12-3 or TRBV12-4 with TRBJ2-3; tentatively, D is TRBD2 (6 bases). The CDR3 consists of 15 residues. The V end was cut by 3 bases, the J end by 2 bases, with 12 bases between. The CDR3 spells CASSFEGGDTDTQYF. CDR3 sequence (DNA): TGTGCCAGCAGTTTCGAGGGAGGAGACACAGATACGCAGTATTTT.

This clonotype appeared a few times. The J gene is TRBJ2-3, the V gene TRBV19; D is perhaps TRBD1 (5 bases). V shed 3 bases and J shed 2 bases, with 15 bases lying between them. Germline assignment: CDR1 LNHDA and CDR2 SQIVND (reference sequence). The CDR3 is made up of 16 amino acids. The CDR3 sequence: CASSIGASPFTDTQYF. CDR3 bases: TGTGCCAGTAGTATTGGGGCATCTCCGTTCACAGATACGCAGTATTTT.

In this sample, this clonotype turned up a few times. The V and J genes are TRBV7-8 and TRBJ2-5, with 11 bases aligning to TRBD1. Looked up from germline, CDR1 is SGHVS and CDR2 is FQNEAQ. The ends lost 0 bases at V and 6 bases at J; junction bases unmatched: 6. This CDR3 is 16 amino acids long. The CDR3: CASSLARTGGGKTQYF. CDR3 DNA: TGTGCCAGCAGCTTAGCCAGGACAGGGGGCGGGAAGACCCAGTACTTC.

CDR3 amino acids: CSARRDYQETQYF. CDR3 nucleotides: TGCAGTGCTAGAAGGGACTACCAAGAGACCCAGTACTTC. This rearrangement joins TRBV20-1 to TRBJ2-5, with D possibly TRBD2 on 6 matching bases. The CDR3 length is 13 residues. V dropped 2 bases and J dropped 0 bases, with 7 bases sitting between them. CDR1 is DFQATT, CDR2 SNEGSKA, per germline (reference sequence).

This clonotype was recorded at least ten times. This CDR3 reads CSVAGRSYEQYF. The CDR3 DNA is TGCAGCGTCGCGGGGAGATCCTACGAGCAGTACTTC. The chain is built from TRBV29-1 and TRBJ2-7; maybe TRBD2 (6 bases). From germline, CDR1 is SQVTM and CDR2 ANQGSEA. V dropped 6 bases and J dropped 1 base, with 10 bases sitting between them. The length of the CDR3 is 12 residues.

In its sample, this clonotype was seen many times. This chain connects TRBV2 to TRBJ2-7; 8 bases are a match to TRBD1. The CDR3 totals 16 residues. Germline CDR1 and CDR2: SNHLY and FYNNEI. The V and J ends lost 3 bases and 0 bases, in that order; junction bases with no gene match: 7. The DNA for the CDR3 is TGTGCCAGCAGTGACAGGGGGCGAATGTACTCCTACGAGCAGTACTTC. Protein: CASSDRGRMYSYEQYF.

There are a few counts of this clonotype. Written as DNA, the CDR3 is TGCAGCGTTAGACGATTATTCAGCACAGATACGCAGTATTTT. It encodes CSVRRLFSTDTQYF. This chain uses TRBV29-1 with TRBJ2-3; unclear D gene. With 5 bases removed from V and 0 bases from J, the gap between germline ends came to 12 bases. There are 14 residues in the CDR3. The V gene's germline CDR1 is SQVTM and CDR2 ANQGSEA.

This CDR3 is CASSYSIREYTDTQYF. The CDR3, as DNA: TGTGCCAGCAGTTACTCGATTCGGGAATACACAGATACGCAGTATTTT. This rearrangement joins TRBV6-2 or TRBV6-3 to TRBJ2-3, with a tentative D call TRBD2 (5 bases). The CDR3 length is 16 residues. Germline CDR1 is MNHEY and CDR2 is SVGEGT. V shed 0 bases and J shed 2 bases, with 12 bases lying between them.

This clonotype came up a few times. The CDR3: CASSFMQVAVDETQYF. CDR3 coding DNA: TGTGCCAGCAGCTTTATGCAGGTCGCCGTGGATGAGACCCAGTACTTC. The rearrangement uses TRBV7-9 and TRBJ2-5; no firm D call. V was pared by 3 bases and J by 5 bases, with 19 bases between. The CDR3 is 16 amino acids. Germline CDR1 is SEHNR and CDR2 is FQNEAQ (reference sequence).